Listed below are T cell receptor beta chains from one sample, sequenced in a study of brain metastases from non-small cell lung cancer. TCRdb's table, derived via immunoSEQ multiplex PCR, lists solely in-frame clones and lacks some. The sample includes about 2,700 clones, around 83% seen only once; the top ten take about 5%. Input material: primary lung tumor tissue. These receptors were obtained from a donor at least 40 years old with non-small cell lung cancer. CDR3s include the opening cysteine and the closing phenylalanine or tryptophan. A D gene is named only where the DNA matches it firmly. The listing skips clone size in some rows; elsewhere it reads once, few, many or a size class.

>-|TRBJ1-1|TRBV19|-
TGTGCCAGTACCCCCCCGAGGCAGATCCCTGAAGCTTTCTTT
CASTPPRQIPEAFF
>TRBD1|TRBJ1-2|TRBV23-1|-
TGCGCCAGCAGTCAGATAGGGGGCGGTGGCTACACCTTC
CASSQIGGGGYTF
>TRBD1|TRBJ1-3|TRBV3-1/TRBV3-2|-
TGTGCCAGCACCCCAGGGGGATTAAGTGGAAACACCATATATTTT
CASTPGGLSGNTIYF
>-|TRBJ1-2|TRBV2|-
TGTGCCAGCAGTGCAACGTATGGCTACACCTTC
CASSATYGYTF
>TRBD2|TRBJ2-7|TRBV12-5|-
TGTGCTAGTGCCCGGGGACTAGCGGGAATAGATTTTTACTACGAGCAGTACTTC
CASARGLAGIDFYYEQYF
>-|TRBJ2-5|TRBV3-1/TRBV3-2|-
TGTGCCAGCAGCCACGTGAACCAAGAGACCCAGTACTTC
CASSHVNQETQYF
>TRBD2|TRBJ2-2|TRBV19|-
TGTGCCAGTTCTAAGCGGGACTTGAACTCCGGGGAGCTGTTTTTT
CASSKRDLNSGELFF
>TRBD1|TRBJ2-5|TRBV27|-
TGTGCCAGCAGGCGGGACAGGCAAGAGACCCAGTACTTC
CASRRDRQETQYF
>TRBD1|TRBJ2-7|TRBV28|-
TGTGCCAGCAGTCTCTGGACAGGGGGGTCCTACGAGCAGTACTTC
CASSLWTGGSYEQYF
>-|TRBJ2-7|TRBV20-1|-
TGCAGTGCTAGTAAGGCACTCCAAGGTTCCGAGCAGTACTTC
CSASKALQGSEQYF
>TRBD1|TRBJ1-5|TRBV4-1|few
TGCGCCAGCAGCCAAGCGACAGGGAGCCAGCCCCAGCATTTT
CASSQATGSQPQHF
>TRBD1|TRBJ1-2|TRBV3-1/TRBV3-2|-
TGTGCCAGCAGCCCCAGGGGGGAGACGAATTATGGCTACACCTTC
CASSPRGETNYGYTF
>TRBD2|TRBJ2-3|TRBV6-4|-
TGTGCCAGCAGTGCTAGCGGGACAGATACGCAGTATTTT
CASSASGTDTQYF
>-|TRBJ1-2|TRBV2|-
TGTGCCAGCAGACGGGACGGTAACTATGGCTACACCTTC
CASRRDGNYGYTF
>TRBD1|TRBJ2-1|TRBV9|-
TGTGCCAGCAGCGTAGGGACAGGGGGCTGGAATGAGCAGTTCTTC
CASSVGTGGWNEQFF
>-|TRBJ1-1|TRBV12-3/TRBV12-4|-
TGTGCCAGCAGTTTAGGTACAAGGGAAGCTTTCTTT
CASSLGTREAFF
>-|TRBJ2-5|TRBV7-8|-
TGTGCCAGCAGTATCCTAAGGGAGACCCAGTACTTC
CASSILRETQYF
>TRBD1|TRBJ2-1|TRBV7-3|-
TGTGCCAGCAGCTGGACAGGGAGGAATGAGCAGTTCTTC
CASSWTGRNEQFF
>-|TRBJ2-1|TRBV7-9|-
TGTGCCAGCAACCCGCCCCGGAGCCTCTCGACCTACAATGAGCAGTTCTTC
CASNPPRSLSTYNEQFF
>-|TRBJ2-1|TRBV24-1|-
TGTGCCACCGCAAGGGGGTCGAATGAGCAGTTCTTC
CATARGSNEQFF
>TRBD2|TRBJ2-5|TRBV18|-
TGTGCCAGCTCGGCCGCAACTAGCGGGGGCCAAGAGACCCAGTACTTC
CASSAATSGGQETQYF
>-|TRBJ1-6|TRBV5-1|once
TGCACCAGCAAAGTCGCCTATAATTCACCCCTCCACTTT
CTSKVAYNSPLHF
>-|TRBJ2-1|TRBV29-1|once
TGCAGCGTTGTCGAGGACGGTTTTACCTACAATGAGCAGTTCTTC
CSVVEDGFTYNEQFF
>TRBD1|TRBJ1-2|TRBV12-3/TRBV12-4|-
TGTGCCAGCACCCGAGGACAGGTATTCACCTTC
CASTRGQVFTF
>TRBD1|TRBJ1-1|TRBV6-1|-
TGTGCCAGCAGTGAAACGAGGACAGGCGGGGGTGAAGCTTTCTTT
CASSETRTGGGEAFF
>-|TRBJ1-3|TRBV10-3|-
TGTGCCATCAGCTCGGGTCTCGGTGGAAACACCATATATTTT
CAISSGLGGNTIYF
>TRBD1|TRBJ2-6|TRBV18|-
TGTGCCAGCTCATTGGGACAGGCCAGCTCTGGGGCCAACGTCCTGACTTTC
CASSLGQASSGANVLTF
>-|TRBJ1-2|TRBV5-4|-
TGTGCCAGCGGACTCTTTCACGGGGATCGCCGTGGCTACACCTTC
CASGLFHGDRRGYTF
>-|TRBJ2-3|TRBV29-1|once
TGCAGCGGGAGCACAGATACGCAGTATTTT
CSGSTDTQYF
>-|TRBJ1-1|TRBV30|-
TGTGCCTGGAGTGTACTCAGCACTGAAGCTTTCTTT
CAWSVLSTEAFF
>TRBD1|TRBJ2-3|TRBV6-4|-
TGTGCCAGCAGTCACAGGGGACAGCGATGCACAGATACGCAGTATTTT
CASSHRGQRCTDTQYF
>TRBD2|TRBJ2-3|TRBV18|-
TGTGCCAGCTCACCCGAGCGGGAGCAAAGAAAACTCATAGATACGCAGTATTTT
CASSPEREQRKLIDTQYF
>-|TRBJ1-1|TRBV20-1|-
TGCAGTGCTAGTCGGGGGGATAATGAAGCTTTCTTT
CSASRGDNEAFF
>-|TRBJ1-1|TRBV7-9|-
TGTGCCAGCAGCTTAGGACGCCAGAACACTGAAGCTTTCTTT
CASSLGRQNTEAFF
>-|TRBJ1-6|TRBV12-3/TRBV12-4|-
TGTGCCAGCAGTTTAGGAGGGAATTCACCCCTCCACTTT
CASSLGGNSPLHF
>-|TRBJ1-1|TRBV10-3|-
TGTGCCATCAGTGGACAGAACACTGAAGCTTTCTTT
CAISGQNTEAFF
>-|TRBJ1-2|TRBV18|-
TGTGCCAGCTCACCGACATCCGATAGGGACTATGGCTACACCTTC
CASSPTSDRDYGYTF
>-|TRBJ1-3|TRBV3-1/TRBV3-2|-
TGTGCCAGCAGCCAGACAGACTCTGGAAACACCATATATTTT
CASSQTDSGNTIYF
>TRBD1|TRBJ1-2|TRBV19|-
TGTGCCAGTTCATACCGGGACAGGGTTAACTATGGCTACACCTTC
CASSYRDRVNYGYTF
>-|TRBJ1-1|TRBV7-2|-
TGTGCCAGCAGCTACAGTATGACGAACACTGAAGCTTTCTTT
CASSYSMTNTEAFF
>-|TRBJ2-7|TRBV24-1|-
TGTGCCACCAGTGACCCAGGGAGCTACGAGCAGTACTTC
CATSDPGSYEQYF
>-|TRBJ1-3|TRBV5-4|-
TGTGCCAGCAGCCCTGGGGTAGGCTCTGGAAACACCATATATTTT
CASSPGVGSGNTIYF
>TRBD1|TRBJ2-3|TRBV5-1|-
TGCGCCAGCAGCGCGGGACAGGGGATGGGTAGCACAGATACGCAGTATTTT
CASSAGQGMGSTDTQYF
>TRBD2|TRBJ2-7|TRBV6-5|-
TGTGCCAGCAGTAGTAGCGGGGGCTCCTACGAGCAGTACTTC
CASSSSGGSYEQYF
>-|TRBJ1-5|TRBV30|-
TGTGCCTGGAGTCCCAACTCAGGGAATCAGCCCCAGCATTTT
CAWSPNSGNQPQHF
>-|TRBJ1-5|TRBV6-2/TRBV6-3|-
TGTGCCAGCAGTGATCCGGGGGGAACCAATCAGCTCCAGCATTTT
CASSDPGGTNQLQHF
>-|TRBJ2-7|TRBV7-3|once
TGTGCCAGCAGCTCTACGAACGGGGACGAGCAGTACTTC
CASSSTNGDEQYF
>TRBD2|TRBJ2-1|TRBV9|-
TGTGCCAGCAGCGTAGATAGCGGGCCCTACAATGAGCAGTTCTTC
CASSVDSGPYNEQFF
>TRBD1|TRBJ1-1|TRBV28|-
TGTGCCAGCAGTAGTCCCAGGACAGGGAACACTGAAGCTTTCTTT
CASSSPRTGNTEAFF
>TRBD1|TRBJ2-5|TRBV9|-
TGTGCCAGCAGCTTACAGGGGAGAGGGGAGACCCAGTACTTC
CASSLQGRGETQYF
>TRBD1|TRBJ2-5|TRBV12-5|-
TGTGCTAGTGGTTCCACCTCCGGGACAGGGGGCGCAGAGACCCAGTACTTC
CASGSTSGTGGAETQYF
>-|TRBJ2-2|TRBV7-9|-
TGTGCCAGCAGCTTAGCGCGCAACATCGGGGAGCTGTTTTTT
CASSLARNIGELFF
>-|TRBJ1-5|TRBV7-9|large
TGTGCCAGCAGCCTCGATCATCAGCCCCAGCATTTT
CASSLDHQPQHF
>-|TRBJ1-1|TRBV7-9|-
TGTGCCAGCAGCTTAGATAGGGCAGGCCCCACTGAAGCTTTCTTT
CASSLDRAGPTEAFF